This T cell receptor beta chain was recorded in a study of blood T cells in healthy people across ages. CDR1 MDHEN and CDR2 SYDVKM come from the germline V gene. Trimming removed 10 bases from V and 4 bases from J; junction bases left unmatched: 7. The CDR3 is made up of 13 amino acids. The second PCR ran about 6 to 12 cycles with a sample-barcoded 5' primer and J-beta primers. TCRdb reprocessed the 5' RACE reads with MiXCR, giving one entry per CDR3 protein. The repertoire consists of roughly 1,800,000 distinct CDR3 sequences, with 49% occurring once and the leading ten covering approximately 2%. Healthy Caucasian individuals from Russia aged roughly 6 to 100 served as donors.

Specimen: blood. The chain joins TRBV28 to TRBJ1-2; 9 bases agree with TRBD1. The TCR comes from a woman aged 40 to 49 in good health. The DNA for the CDR3 is TGTGCCACCCTTCCGGGACAGGGCTATGGCTACACCTTC. It specifies CATLPGQGYGYTF.